Below, one TCR beta chain is given with its context. Its antigen is currently unknown. The CDR3 is made up of 16 amino acids. The germline V gene has CDR1 PRHDT and CDR2 FYEKMQ (reference sequence). V lost 5 bases and J lost 8, with 22 bases in between. The PCR used 60 Vbeta and 13 Jbeta primers. In the authors' workflow: Some 11 million shared chains were among the roughly 80 million unique TCR beta chains that a later analysis counted. Clones were sequenced by immunoSEQ multiplex PCR, and TCRdb holds only the in-frame ones, with some missing. V, J and clone size are those of that table, while D and trimming were read from the DNA. The sample gives about 170,000 clones, approximately 80% of which show up once; 1.2% is in the top ten. This sample is part of a study of cytomegalovirus exposure and HLA in healthy donors. Study conclusions and caveats: Sequencing had likely introduced a cluster of highly shared sequence variants as an artifact. Indistinguishability led to the exclusion of some V segments, TRBV6-2 and TRBV6-3 included. Earlier analysis looked at TCR beta V segments, and most were productive about 87% or about 30% of the time.

The receptor was isolated from a boy aged 2 to 10 in good health and CMV-seronegative. The chain recombines TRBV13 with TRBJ2-1; D is possibly TRBD1 (6 bases). The sequenced material came from PBMCs. The CDR3, as DNA: TGTGCCAGCAGCGCCAGGCGACAGTCCTCAGGGGATGAGCAGTTCTTC. Protein product: CASSARRQSSGDEQFF.